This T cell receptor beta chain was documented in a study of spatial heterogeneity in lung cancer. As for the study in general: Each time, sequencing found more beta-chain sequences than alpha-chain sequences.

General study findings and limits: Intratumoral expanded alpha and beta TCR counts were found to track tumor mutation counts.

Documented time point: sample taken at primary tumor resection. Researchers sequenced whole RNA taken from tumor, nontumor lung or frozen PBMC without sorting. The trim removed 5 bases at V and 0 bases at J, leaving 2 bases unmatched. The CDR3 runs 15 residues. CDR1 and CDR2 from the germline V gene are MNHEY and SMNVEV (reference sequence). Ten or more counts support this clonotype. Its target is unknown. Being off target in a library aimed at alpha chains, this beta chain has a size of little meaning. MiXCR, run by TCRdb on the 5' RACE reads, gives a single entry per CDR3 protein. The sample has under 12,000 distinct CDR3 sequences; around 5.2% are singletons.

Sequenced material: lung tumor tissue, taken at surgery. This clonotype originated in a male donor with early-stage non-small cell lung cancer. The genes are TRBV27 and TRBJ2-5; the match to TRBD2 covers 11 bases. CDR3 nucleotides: TGTGCCAGCAGTCTACTAGCGGGAGACCAAGAGACCCAGTACTTC. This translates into CASSLLAGDQETQYF.